The 3 T cell receptor beta chains below come from one sample, sequenced in a study of T cell responses to AZD1222 COVID-19 vaccine. Generated by immunoSEQ multiplex PCR, the TCRdb table keeps only in-frame clones and is missing some. The data contain over 130,000 clones, roughly 90% of them singletons. Sample: peripheral blood, taken 28 days after the second AZD1222 dose. The receptors derive from an adult who received the AZD1222 COVID-19 vaccine.

CDR3 region: CSVEVADYNEQFF. CDR3 in DNA: TGCAGCGTTGAAGTTGCAGATTACAATGAGCAGTTCTTC. V is TRBV29-1 and J is TRBJ2-1; D is uncertain. The CDR3 totals 13 residues. Germline lookup yields CDR1 SQVTM and CDR2 ANQGSEA. V dropped 1 base and J dropped 4 bases, with 8 bases sitting between them.

The CDR3 DNA sequence: TGTGCCAGCAGTTTTTGGGGCAATAGCAATCAGCCCCAGCATTTT. Residues: CASSFWGNSNQPQHF. The chain carries TRBV28 and TRBJ1-5; D is perhaps TRBD1 (5 bases). Trimming cost V 3 bases and J 0 bases, with 9 bases left between them. The V gene's germline CDR1 is MDHEN and CDR2 SYDVKM. The CDR3 is 15 amino acids.

Concerning this clone itself: Relative to the germline gene, one junction end is altered; a read error may explain this. In nucleotides, the CDR3 is TGTGCCAGCAAATGGACTAGCAAAGATACGCAGTATTTT. This translates into CASKWTSKDTQYF. The chain carries TRBV6-5 and TRBJ2-3; 8 positions agree with TRBD2. This CDR3 contains 13 residues. The germline V gene has CDR1 MNHEY and CDR2 SVGAGI.